Following are 2 T cell receptor beta chains from one sample sequenced in a study of CD8 T cells in ankylosing spondylitis. Study-wide results and limits: Characteristic of ankylosing spondylitis blood, it appeared, was a TCR beta motif comprising several highly homologous variants.

Antigen specificity for these receptors is unknown. One entry per CDR3 protein results from TCRdb running MiXCR on the 5' RACE reads. The sample lists fewer than 500,000 distinct CDR3 sequences; approximately 20% were seen once. Sequencing was done on a sample of blood, either unsorted or a sorted T cell fraction (not recorded which). Receptors originate from a male donor with ankylosing spondylitis.

The rearrangement joins TRBV29-1 to TRBJ2-3; TRBD2 is a possible D gene (5 bases). Germline V gives CDR1 SQVTM, CDR2 ANQGSEA. V shed 0 bases and J shed 0 bases, with 13 bases lying between them. The CDR3 is 16 amino acids. DNA for the CDR3: TGCAGCGTTGAAGATAGGGAGCGGACTAGCACAGATACGCAGTATTTT. This codes for CSVEDRERTSTDTQYF.

This clonotype was detected a few times. The J gene is TRBJ2-1, the V gene TRBV29-1, with 15 bases aligning to TRBD2. The CDR3 loop spans 17 amino acids. V shed 6 bases and J 6 bases; nucleotides not matched to a gene: 12. Germline V gives CDR1 SQVTM, CDR2 ANQGSEA. The CDR3: CSVPGDGLAGGVNEQFF. Written as DNA, the CDR3 is TGCAGCGTCCCCGGCGATGGACTAGCGGGAGGGGTCAATGAGCAGTTCTTC.